This TCR beta chain was sequenced for a study of blood T cell repertoires in COVID-19. Study background: The United States, Italy and Spain supplied acute and convalescent COVID-19 samples.

In the source study's methods: For nucleated cells, counts were estimated from reference gene primer amplification. Measured with immunoSEQ multiplex PCR; TCRdb has only the in-frame clones, and not every one. Clone size and V and J calls were adopted from that table, with D and trimming inferred from the DNA. This table has 150,000 to 200,000 clones, roughly 87% appearing once. The CDR3 loop spans 14 amino acids. The V and J ends lost 5 bases and 3 bases, in that order; junction bases with no gene match: 5. Germline V gene data show CDR1 as MNHEY and CDR2 as SMNVEV (reference sequence). The V and J genes are TRBV27 and TRBJ1-2; 8 positions agree with TRBD1. What was sequenced was PBMCs or T cells enriched from blood (not recorded which). The receptor was derived from a man aged 50-59 years who had recovered from COVID-19. CDR3 bases: TGTGCCAGCAGTGTCTACAGGGGGTACTATGGCTACACCTTC. This gives the protein CASSVYRGYYGYTF.